This T cell receptor beta chain was sequenced for a study of tumor-infiltrating lymphocytes in primary liver carcinoma. This clonotype was seen many times. CDR3 length equals 15 residues. Germline loops: CDR1 GTSNPN, CDR2 SVGIG (reference sequence). Trimming took 5 bases from V and 5 from J; bases not matched to a gene: 10. Unsorted bulk tissue, about 19-32 mg of it, served as the source for co-extraction of RNA and DNA. Chronic HBV infection, which was untreated, was present in the patients. The input was 450 to 500 ng total RNA; TCR beta cDNA was made from it with a constant-region primer. Amplification in three nested multiplex PCR rounds with slightly modified ARM-PCR gave rise to TCR beta libraries. The first two PCR rounds used TRBV1-TRBV30 primers with a Cbeta primer, nine to eleven cycles each. Using its own MiXCR run on the multiplex PCR reads, TCRdb lists one record per CDR3 protein. In the table there are tens of thousands of distinct CDR3 sequences, 72% of which are singletons.

The material sequenced was liver tumor tissue from sampling region 1. This sample's subset: tumor region T1, superior pole. This TCR was recovered from a man aged 35 to 55 with primary liver carcinoma and hepatitis B virus infection. The J gene is TRBJ2-2, the V gene TRBV30; 8 bases align to TRBD2. CDR3 protein: CAWQGGSGSTGELFF. CDR3 DNA: TGTGCCTGGCAAGGGGGAAGCGGGAGTACCGGGGAGCTGTTTTTT. The full variable domain, completed using reference TRBV30 and TRBJ2-2, is SQTIHQWPATLVQPVGSPLSLECTVEGTSNPNLYWYRQAAGRGLQLLFYSVGIGQISSEVPQNLSASRPQDRQFILSSKKLLLSDSGFYLCAWQGGSGSTGELFFGEGSRLTVL.